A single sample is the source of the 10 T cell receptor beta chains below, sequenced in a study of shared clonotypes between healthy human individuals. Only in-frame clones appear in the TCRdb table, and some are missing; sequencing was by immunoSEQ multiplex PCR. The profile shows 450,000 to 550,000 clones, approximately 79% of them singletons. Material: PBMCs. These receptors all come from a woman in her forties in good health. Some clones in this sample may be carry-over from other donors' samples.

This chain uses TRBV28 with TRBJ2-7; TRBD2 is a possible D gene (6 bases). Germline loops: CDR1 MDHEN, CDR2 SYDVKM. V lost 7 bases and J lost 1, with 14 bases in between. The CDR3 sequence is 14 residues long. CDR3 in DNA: TGTGCCAGCATCCGGGGGTACGGGTCCTACGAGCAGTACTTC. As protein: CASIRGYGSYEQYF.

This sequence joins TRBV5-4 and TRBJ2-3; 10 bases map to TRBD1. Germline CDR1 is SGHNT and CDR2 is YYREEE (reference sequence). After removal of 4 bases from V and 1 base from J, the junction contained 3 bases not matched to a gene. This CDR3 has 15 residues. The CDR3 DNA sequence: TGTGCCAGCAGCCTCGGACAGGGGGGCACAGATACGCAGTATTTT. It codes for CASSLGQGGTDTQYF. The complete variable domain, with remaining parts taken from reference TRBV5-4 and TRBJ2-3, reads ETGVTQSPTHLIKTRGQQVTLRCSSQSGHNTVSWYQQALGQGPQFIFQYYREEENGRGNFPPRFSGLQFPNYSSELNVNALELDDSALYLCASSLGQGGTDTQYFGPGTRLTVL.

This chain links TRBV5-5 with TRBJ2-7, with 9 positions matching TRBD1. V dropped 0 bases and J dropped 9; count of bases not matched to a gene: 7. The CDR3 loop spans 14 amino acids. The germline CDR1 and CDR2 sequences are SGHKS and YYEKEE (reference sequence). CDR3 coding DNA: TGTGCCAGCAGCTTGGGACAGGGGGTTCCGGGGCAGTACTTC. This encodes CASSLGQGVPGQYF.

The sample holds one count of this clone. The CDR3 bases are TGTGCCAGCAGCCCGGGACAGACCACAGATACGCAGTATTTT. Its protein product is CASSPGQTTDTQYF. V is TRBV11-2 and J is TRBJ2-3; 7 positions match TRBD1. This CDR3 has 14 amino acids. With 5 bases clipped from V and 2 bases from J, the junction kept 4 bases outside the gene matches. Germline V CDR1 and CDR2: SGHAT, FQNNGV.

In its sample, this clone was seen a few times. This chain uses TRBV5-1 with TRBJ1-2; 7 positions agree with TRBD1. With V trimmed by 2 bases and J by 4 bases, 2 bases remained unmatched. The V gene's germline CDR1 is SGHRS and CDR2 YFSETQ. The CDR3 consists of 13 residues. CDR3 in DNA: TGCGCCAGCAGCTTAGGGGGCGTCTATGGCTACACCTTC. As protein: CASSLGGVYGYTF.

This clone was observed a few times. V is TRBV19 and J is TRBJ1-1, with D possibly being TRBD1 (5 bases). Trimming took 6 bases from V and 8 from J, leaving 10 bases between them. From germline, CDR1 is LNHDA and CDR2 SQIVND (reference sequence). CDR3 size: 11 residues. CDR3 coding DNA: TGTGCCAGTAGGTGGGACGCCGAAGCTTTCTTT. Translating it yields CASRWDAEAFF.

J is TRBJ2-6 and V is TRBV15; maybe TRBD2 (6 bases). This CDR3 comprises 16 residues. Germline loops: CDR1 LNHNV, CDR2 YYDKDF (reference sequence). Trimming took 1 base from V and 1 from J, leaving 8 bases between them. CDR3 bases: TGTGCCACCAGCAGAGGCCGGGGGTCTGGGGCCAACGTCCTGACTTTC. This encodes CATSRGRGSGANVLTF. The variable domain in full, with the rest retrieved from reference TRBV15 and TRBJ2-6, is DAMVIQNPRYQVTQFGKPVTLSCSQTLNHNVMYWYQQKSSQAPKLLFHYYDKDFNNEADTPDNFQSRRPNTSFCFLDIRSPGLGDTAMYLCATSRGRGSGANVLTFGAGSRLTVL.

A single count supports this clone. CDR3 in amino acids: CASSSNAGRGSYNEQFF. The CDR3 DNA follows: TGTGCCAGCAGCTCTAACGCGGGACGAGGCTCCTACAATGAGCAGTTCTTC. The rearrangement uses TRBV7-9 and TRBJ2-1; D possibly corresponds to TRBD2 (6 bases). CDR1 and CDR2 from the germline V gene are SEHNR and FQNEAQ (reference sequence). CDR3 size: 17 residues. The V gene lost 4 bases and the J gene lost 0 bases, with 16 bases spanning the gap.

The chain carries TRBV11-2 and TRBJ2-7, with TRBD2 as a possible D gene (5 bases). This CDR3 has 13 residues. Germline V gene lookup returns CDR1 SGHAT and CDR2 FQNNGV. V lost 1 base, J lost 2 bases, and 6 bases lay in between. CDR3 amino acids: CASSLVGTYEQYF. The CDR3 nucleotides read TGTGCCAGCAGCTTAGTCGGGACCTACGAGCAGTACTTC. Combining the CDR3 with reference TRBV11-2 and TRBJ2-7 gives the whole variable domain EAGVAQSPRYKIIEKRQSVAFWCNPISGHATLYWYQQILGQGPKLLIQFQNNGVVDDSQLPKDRFSAERLKGVDSTLKIQPAKLEDSAVYLCASSLVGTYEQYFGPGTRLTVT.

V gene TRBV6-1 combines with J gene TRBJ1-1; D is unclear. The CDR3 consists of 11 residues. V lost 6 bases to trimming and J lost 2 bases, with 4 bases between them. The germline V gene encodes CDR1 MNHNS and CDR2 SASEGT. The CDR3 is CASSENTEAFF. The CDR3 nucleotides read TGTGCCAGCAGCGAAAACACTGAAGCTTTCTTT.